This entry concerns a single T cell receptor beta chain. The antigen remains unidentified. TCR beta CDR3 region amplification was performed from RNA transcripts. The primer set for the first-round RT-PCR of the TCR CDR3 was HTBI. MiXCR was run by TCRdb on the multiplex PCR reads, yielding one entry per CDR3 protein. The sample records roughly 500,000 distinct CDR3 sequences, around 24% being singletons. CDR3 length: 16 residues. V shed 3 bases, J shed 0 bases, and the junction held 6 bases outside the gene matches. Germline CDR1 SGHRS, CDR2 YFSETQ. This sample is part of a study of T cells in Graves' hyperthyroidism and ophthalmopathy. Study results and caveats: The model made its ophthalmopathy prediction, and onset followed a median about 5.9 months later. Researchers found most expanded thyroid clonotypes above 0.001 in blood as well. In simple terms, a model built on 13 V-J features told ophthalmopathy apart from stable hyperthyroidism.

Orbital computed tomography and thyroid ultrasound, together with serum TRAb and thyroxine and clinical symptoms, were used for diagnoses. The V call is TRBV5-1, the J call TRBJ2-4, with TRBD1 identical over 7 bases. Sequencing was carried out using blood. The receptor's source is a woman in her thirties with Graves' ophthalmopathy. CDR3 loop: CASSSGQEEAKNIQYF. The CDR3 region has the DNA TGCGCCAGCAGCTCAGGACAGGAAGAAGCCAAAAACATTCAGTACTTC.